Sequencing of this TCR beta chain was carried out in a study of T-cell memory formation after mild COVID-19. Study in general: The TCR clusters were mostly specific to one donor. The study, taken as a whole, reports: Pre-infection memory contained some responding clones, which suggested that cross-reactive memory had joined. A balance of CD4 and CD8 characterized clones contracting day 15 to 85, whereas later expanders leaned CD4+. The second-wave clones peaking on day 37 were not confirmed as SARS-CoV-2-specific.

A word on this clonotype: The target antigen is unknown.

This CDR3 comprises 15 residues. Germline values: CDR1 MNHEY, CDR2 SVGAGI. J lost 2 bases, V lost 5 bases, and 6 bases had no gene match. TCRdb called the 5' RACE reads again in MiXCR, with one record for every CDR3 protein. Here the sample spans around 310,000 distinct CDR3 sequences, 20% to 25% being singletons. The source is a man between 18 and 35 years old who had mild COVID-19 (a few samples of this study predate the infection). Cell type and time point are not known. The chain couples TRBV6-5 to TRBJ2-7, with 10 bases lining up with TRBD1. Input material: PBMCs or a T cell subset sorted from them (not recorded which). CDR3 in DNA: TGTGCCAGCAGTACGACCGGGACAGGGGCCTACGAGCAGTACTTC. It yields the protein CASSTTGTGAYEQYF.